Presented here are 21 T cell receptor beta chains from one specimen sequenced in a study of blood T cell repertoires in COVID-19. Method: immunoSEQ multiplex PCR; TCRdb's copy keeps in-frame clones and lacks some. The sample lists under 300,000 clones, 85% to 90% occurring once. The specimen sequenced was peripheral blood. The source of these receptors is a human donor in a cohort sampled during active COVID-19.

The genes are TRBV14 and TRBJ1-6; 9 bases fit TRBD1. With V trimmed by 6 bases and J by 14 bases, 11 bases remained unmatched. This CDR3 has 14 amino acids. Germline lookup yields CDR1 SGHDN and CDR2 FVKESK. CDR3 protein: CASRLTGGAPSLHF. The CDR3 DNA reads as TGTGCCAGCAGACTTACAGGGGGCGCGCCCTCCCTCCACTTT.

The J gene is TRBJ2-7, the V gene TRBV5-1; 9 positions match TRBD1. Per the germline V gene, CDR1 is SGHRS and CDR2 is YFSETQ. This CDR3 is built from 14 residues. The J segment lost 5 bases and the V segment lost 3 bases, leaving 6 bases of the junction unmatched. In nucleotides, the CDR3 is TGCGCCAGCAGCTCGTACCGGGACAGGGACGAGCAGTACTTC. Residues: CASSSYRDRDEQYF. Supplemented by reference TRBV5-1 and TRBJ2-7, the full variable domain reads KAGVTQTPRYLIKTRGQQVTLSCSPISGHRSVSWYQQTPGQGLQFLFEYFSETQRNKGNFPGRFSGRQFSNSRSEMNVSTLELGDSALYLCASSSYRDRDEQYFGPGTRLTVT.

The gene calls are TRBV4-2 and TRBJ2-2; D remains unclear. CDR1 LGHNA and CDR2 YNFKEQ come from the germline V gene. This CDR3 is 16 amino acids long. Trimming removed 1 base from V and 3 bases from J, with 12 bases in between. This CDR3 is CASSQVASRDTGELFF. The DNA for the CDR3 is TGTGCCAGCAGCCAAGTGGCTAGTCGAGACACCGGGGAGCTGTTTTTT.

The rearrangement links TRBV7-9 to TRBJ1-2, with no clear D. The germline V gene encodes CDR1 SEHNR and CDR2 FQNEAQ (reference sequence). V lost 3 bases to trimming and J lost 3 bases, with 20 bases between them. The CDR3 runs to 17 residues. CDR3 amino acids: CASSFIGMEDLDYGYTF. Here the CDR3 DNA reads TGTGCCAGCAGCTTTATTGGTATGGAGGATCTCGACTATGGCTACACCTTC.

J is TRBJ2-1 and V is TRBV19, with 16 bases that match TRBD2. V lost 4 bases, J lost 0 bases, and 9 bases stayed unmatched. Germline V gives CDR1 LNHDA, CDR2 SQIVND (reference sequence). This CDR3 contains 20 residues. The DNA of the CDR3 is TGTGCCAGTAGTACACCCCCGGGACTAGCGGGAGGGCGCTCCTACAATGAGCAGTTCTTC. Encoded protein: CASSTPPGLAGGRSYNEQFF.

The gene calls are TRBV6-5 and TRBJ2-5, with 9 bases matching TRBD1. CDR1 and CDR2 from the germline V gene are MNHEY and SVGAGI. The CDR3 spans 13 residues. V trimming: 6 bases; J trimming: 5 bases; junction bases outside the gene matches: 4. For the CDR3, the DNA is TGTGCCAGCAGGGACAGGGGCAGGGAGACCCAGTACTTC. It translates to CASRDRGRETQYF.

The V gene is TRBV2, the J gene TRBJ1-5; TRBD1 agrees at 9 bases. V gave up 7 bases and J gave up 4 bases; unmatched junction bases: 5. This CDR3 comprises 14 residues. In germline, CDR1 is SNHLY, CDR2 FYNNEI. CDR3 in amino acids: CASTDGQGNQPQHF. The DNA for the CDR3 is TGTGCCAGCACCGACGGACAGGGGAATCAGCCCCAGCATTTT.

The V call is TRBV19, the J call TRBJ2-1; a possible D gene is TRBD1 (7 bases). Germline V gene data show CDR1 as LNHDA and CDR2 as SQIVND (reference sequence). Trimming stripped 3 bases from V and 5 bases from J, with 14 bases between. The length of the CDR3 is 15 residues. The CDR3 sequence is CASSIAGQTHNEQFF. In DNA form, the CDR3 reads TGTGCCAGTAGTATCGCGGGACAGACGCACAATGAGCAGTTCTTC.

V usage is TRBV3-1 (or the pseudogene TRBV3-2) and J usage is TRBJ2-1, with D perhaps matching TRBD1 (8 bases). The V gene's germline CDR1 is LGHDT and CDR2 YNNKEL (reference sequence). This CDR3 region has 16 residues. The ends were cut back, 3 bases at V and 6 bases at J, with 18 bases in the middle. CDR3 DNA: TGTGCCAGCAGCCAGCCGAGGACAGGGAGGGCCAATGAGCAGTTCTTC. Translated: CASSQPRTGRANEQFF.

The chain combines TRBV6-5 with TRBJ1-2; D remains ambiguous. CDR1 and CDR2 from the germline V gene are MNHEY and SVGAGI. Trimming shortened V by 7 bases and J by 7 bases, and 16 bases separated the two germline ends. The CDR3 spans 13 residues. DNA for the CDR3: TGTGCCAGCAAGCGGGGAGGAGGCGGTGGCTACACCTTC. This encodes CASKRGGGGGYTF.

The chain is built from TRBV6-5 and TRBJ1-1; tentatively, D is TRBD1 (5 bases). Germline CDR1 and CDR2: MNHEY and SVGAGI. This CDR3 has 14 amino acids. The V and J ends lost 4 bases and 4 bases respectively, with 13 bases between them. CDR3 amino acids: CASSSRGSATEAFF. CDR3 nucleotides: TGTGCCAGCAGTTCAAGGGGTAGTGCCACTGAAGCTTTCTTT.

This chain uses TRBV4-1 with TRBJ2-1; 8 nucleotides agree with TRBD2. The V and J ends lost 2 bases and 3 bases, in that order; junction bases with no gene match: 3. In germline, CDR1 is MGHRA, CDR2 YSYEKL. The CDR3 loop spans 15 amino acids. The CDR3 is CASSQNSGNYNEQFF. The CDR3 DNA reads TGCGCCAGCAGCCAAAATAGCGGGAACTACAATGAGCAGTTCTTC.

CDR3: CASSSGGGNQPQHF. The DNA for the CDR3 is TGTGCCAGTAGTTCAGGGGGTGGTAATCAGCCCCAGCATTTT. J is TRBJ1-5 and V is TRBV19; 7 nucleotides align to TRBD1. With V trimmed by 5 bases and J by 4 bases, 5 bases remained unmatched. The CDR3 totals 14 residues. The germline CDR1 and CDR2 sequences are LNHDA and SQIVND (reference sequence).

The rearrangement links TRBV11-3 to TRBJ2-3; 9 nucleotides line up with TRBD2. Germline V gene lookup returns CDR1 SGHNT and CDR2 YENEEA. Trimming cost V 2 bases and J 0 bases; bases outside gene matches: 3. The CDR3 extends over 16 amino acids. CDR3 loop: CASSLRGRASTDTQYF. Here the CDR3 DNA reads TGTGCCAGCAGCTTACGCGGGAGGGCCAGCACAGATACGCAGTATTTT. Together with reference TRBV11-3 and TRBJ2-3, the CDR3 gives the full variable domain: EAGVVQSPRYKIIEKKQPVAFWCNPISGHNTLYWYLQNLGQGPELLIRYENEEAVDDSQLPKDRFSAERLKGVDSTLKIQPAELGDSAVYLCASSLRGRASTDTQYFGPGTRLTVL.

With regard to this clone: The same CDR3 also results from other DNA sequences found in this sample. The chain couples TRBV19 to TRBJ2-1; 8 bases line up with TRBD2. CDR1 LNHDA and CDR2 SQIVND come from the germline V gene (reference sequence). With V trimmed by 4 bases and J by 1 base, 3 bases remained unmatched. This CDR3 contains 15 residues. Here the CDR3 reads CASSTTSGSYNEQFF. In DNA, the CDR3 is TGTGCCAGTAGTACCACTAGCGGTTCCTACAATGAGCAGTTCTTC.

The J gene is TRBJ1-5, the V gene TRBV20-1; 8 positions agree with TRBD1. The CDR3 sequence is 15 residues long. CDR1 DFQATT and CDR2 SNEGSKA come from the germline V gene (reference sequence). Trimming took 3 bases from V and 3 from J; bases not matched to a gene: 7. CDR3 region: CSASYPGGYNQPQHF. CDR3 DNA: TGCAGTGCTAGTTACCCAGGGGGCTACAATCAGCCCCAGCATTTT.

In this sample, this clone turned up once. The V call is TRBV6-5, the J call TRBJ2-2; TRBD2 matches 7 bases. The V segment lost 10 bases and the J segment 6 bases; nucleotides outside the gene matches: 8. Germline V CDR1 and CDR2: MNHEY, SVGAGI. There are 13 residues in the CDR3. The CDR3 DNA sequence: TGTGCCATCAAGCGGGATAGGGCCGGGGAGCTGTTTTTT. This codes for CAIKRDRAGELFF.

This sequence joins TRBV21-1 and TRBJ2-5; the table names TRBD2, a call not compared with the DNA. TRBV21-1 is designated a pseudogene. This CDR3 has 14 residues. CDR3 nucleotides: TGTGCCAGCAGGAGAATAGAGATGAAAGAGACCCAGTACTTC. Its protein is CASRRIEMKETQYF.

The V and J genes are TRBV6-2 or TRBV6-3 and TRBJ2-3, with 10 bases lining up with TRBD2. The CDR3 contains 18 residues. V was clipped by 2 bases and J by 4 bases; unmatched bases: 12. CDR1 and CDR2 (germline): MNHEY, SVGEGT. CDR3 loop: CASSYPGSSGSFSDTQYF. The CDR3 bases are TGTGCCAGCAGTTACCCCGGATCTAGCGGGAGTTTTTCAGATACGCAGTATTTT.

This clone has just a few counts. CDR3 residues: CASSPTNSYNEQFF. The DNA of the CDR3 is TGTGCCAGCAGTCCGACTAACTCCTACAATGAGCAGTTCTTC. This chain joins TRBV27 and TRBJ2-1, with D possibly TRBD2 on 5 matching bases. V gave up 5 bases and J gave up 0 bases, with 8 bases separating them. This CDR3 has 14 amino acids. Germline V gene lookup returns CDR1 MNHEY and CDR2 SMNVEV (reference sequence).

Regarding this clone: One end of the junction does not line up with germline, which may come from a read error. For the CDR3, the DNA is TGTGCCAGCAGTGGAGGGGACCTCCGGGTCTTC. Translated: CASSGGDLRVF. The genes are TRBV12-3 or TRBV12-4 and TRBJ2-1; the D gene is possibly TRBD2 (6 bases). The CDR3 is made up of 11 amino acids.